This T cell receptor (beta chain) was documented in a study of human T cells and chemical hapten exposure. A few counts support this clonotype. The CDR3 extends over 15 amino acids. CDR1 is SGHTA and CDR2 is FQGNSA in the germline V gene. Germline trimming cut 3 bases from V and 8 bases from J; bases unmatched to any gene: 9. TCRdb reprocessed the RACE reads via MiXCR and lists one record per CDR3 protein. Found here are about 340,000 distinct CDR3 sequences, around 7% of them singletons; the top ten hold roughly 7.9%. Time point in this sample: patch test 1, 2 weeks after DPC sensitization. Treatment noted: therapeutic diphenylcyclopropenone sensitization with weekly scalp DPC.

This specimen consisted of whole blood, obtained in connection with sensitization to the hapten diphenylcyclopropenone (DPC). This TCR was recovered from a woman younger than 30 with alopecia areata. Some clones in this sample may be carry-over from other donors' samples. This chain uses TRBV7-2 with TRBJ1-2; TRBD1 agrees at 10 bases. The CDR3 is CASSLGPGQGSGYTF. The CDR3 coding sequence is TGTGCCAGCAGCTTGGGCCCGGGACAGGGGTCCGGCTACACCTTC.